This T cell receptor beta chain was identified during a study of early stage breast cancer tumors. The repertoire was sequenced with immunoSEQ multiplex PCR; TCRdb's copy has only in-frame clones and lacks some. The data contain tens of thousands of clones, roughly 80% of them seen just once; the ten biggest clones take up approximately 3.7%. Study-level findings and limits: Unsorted bulk genomic DNA sequencing lacked pairing and functional marker data.

About this clone itself: Its antigen is not identified.

The CDR3 length is 17 residues. The germline V and J ends were trimmed by 4 bases and 0 bases, with 16 bases remaining between them. Germline CDR1 is MDHEN and CDR2 is SYDVKM. Input material: blood. This chain uses TRBV28 with TRBJ2-1; D tentatively fits TRBD1 or TRBD2 (5 bases each). The origin of this receptor is a person between 60 and 70 years old with breast cancer. The CDR3, as DNA: TGTGCCAGCAGTTCCCTGGCAGGGACGAGCTCCTACAATGAGCAGTTCTTC. The encoded protein is CASSSLAGTSSYNEQFF. The variable domain in full, completed from reference TRBV28 and TRBJ2-1, reads DVKVTQSSRYLVKRTGEKVFLECVQDMDHENMFWYRQDPGLGLRLIYFSYDVKMKEKGDIPEGYSVSREKKERFSLILESASTNQTSMYLCASSSLAGTSSYNEQFFGPGTRLTVL.